This TCR beta chain was profiled in a study of T cell repertoires and HLA-DP antigens. About the research overall: Donors were two male and one female, aged 18-to-29 to 60-to-69.

The PCR primers covered 54 TRBV and 13 TRBJ segments. Clones were read by immunoSEQ multiplex PCR, and TCRdb kept only the in-frame ones, dropping some. In the table there are approximately 100,000 clones, around nine tenths of which are singletons. V lost 0 bases to trimming and J lost 2 bases, with 12 bases between them. This CDR3 is built from 15 residues. The germline CDR1 and CDR2 sequences are SGDLS and YYNGEE. Comments on this clone: Its specificity is unknown.

V and J are TRBV9 and TRBJ2-7, with D tentatively TRBD1 or TRBD2 (6 bases each). This clonotype was sampled from a man aged 50 to 60 in good health and CMV-seronegative. Sequences were obtained from CD4+ T cells from PBMCs. Here the CDR3 reads CASSVGEGGTYEQYF. CDR3 coding DNA: TGTGCCAGCAGCGTAGGAGAAGGGGGGACCTACGAGCAGTACTTC.